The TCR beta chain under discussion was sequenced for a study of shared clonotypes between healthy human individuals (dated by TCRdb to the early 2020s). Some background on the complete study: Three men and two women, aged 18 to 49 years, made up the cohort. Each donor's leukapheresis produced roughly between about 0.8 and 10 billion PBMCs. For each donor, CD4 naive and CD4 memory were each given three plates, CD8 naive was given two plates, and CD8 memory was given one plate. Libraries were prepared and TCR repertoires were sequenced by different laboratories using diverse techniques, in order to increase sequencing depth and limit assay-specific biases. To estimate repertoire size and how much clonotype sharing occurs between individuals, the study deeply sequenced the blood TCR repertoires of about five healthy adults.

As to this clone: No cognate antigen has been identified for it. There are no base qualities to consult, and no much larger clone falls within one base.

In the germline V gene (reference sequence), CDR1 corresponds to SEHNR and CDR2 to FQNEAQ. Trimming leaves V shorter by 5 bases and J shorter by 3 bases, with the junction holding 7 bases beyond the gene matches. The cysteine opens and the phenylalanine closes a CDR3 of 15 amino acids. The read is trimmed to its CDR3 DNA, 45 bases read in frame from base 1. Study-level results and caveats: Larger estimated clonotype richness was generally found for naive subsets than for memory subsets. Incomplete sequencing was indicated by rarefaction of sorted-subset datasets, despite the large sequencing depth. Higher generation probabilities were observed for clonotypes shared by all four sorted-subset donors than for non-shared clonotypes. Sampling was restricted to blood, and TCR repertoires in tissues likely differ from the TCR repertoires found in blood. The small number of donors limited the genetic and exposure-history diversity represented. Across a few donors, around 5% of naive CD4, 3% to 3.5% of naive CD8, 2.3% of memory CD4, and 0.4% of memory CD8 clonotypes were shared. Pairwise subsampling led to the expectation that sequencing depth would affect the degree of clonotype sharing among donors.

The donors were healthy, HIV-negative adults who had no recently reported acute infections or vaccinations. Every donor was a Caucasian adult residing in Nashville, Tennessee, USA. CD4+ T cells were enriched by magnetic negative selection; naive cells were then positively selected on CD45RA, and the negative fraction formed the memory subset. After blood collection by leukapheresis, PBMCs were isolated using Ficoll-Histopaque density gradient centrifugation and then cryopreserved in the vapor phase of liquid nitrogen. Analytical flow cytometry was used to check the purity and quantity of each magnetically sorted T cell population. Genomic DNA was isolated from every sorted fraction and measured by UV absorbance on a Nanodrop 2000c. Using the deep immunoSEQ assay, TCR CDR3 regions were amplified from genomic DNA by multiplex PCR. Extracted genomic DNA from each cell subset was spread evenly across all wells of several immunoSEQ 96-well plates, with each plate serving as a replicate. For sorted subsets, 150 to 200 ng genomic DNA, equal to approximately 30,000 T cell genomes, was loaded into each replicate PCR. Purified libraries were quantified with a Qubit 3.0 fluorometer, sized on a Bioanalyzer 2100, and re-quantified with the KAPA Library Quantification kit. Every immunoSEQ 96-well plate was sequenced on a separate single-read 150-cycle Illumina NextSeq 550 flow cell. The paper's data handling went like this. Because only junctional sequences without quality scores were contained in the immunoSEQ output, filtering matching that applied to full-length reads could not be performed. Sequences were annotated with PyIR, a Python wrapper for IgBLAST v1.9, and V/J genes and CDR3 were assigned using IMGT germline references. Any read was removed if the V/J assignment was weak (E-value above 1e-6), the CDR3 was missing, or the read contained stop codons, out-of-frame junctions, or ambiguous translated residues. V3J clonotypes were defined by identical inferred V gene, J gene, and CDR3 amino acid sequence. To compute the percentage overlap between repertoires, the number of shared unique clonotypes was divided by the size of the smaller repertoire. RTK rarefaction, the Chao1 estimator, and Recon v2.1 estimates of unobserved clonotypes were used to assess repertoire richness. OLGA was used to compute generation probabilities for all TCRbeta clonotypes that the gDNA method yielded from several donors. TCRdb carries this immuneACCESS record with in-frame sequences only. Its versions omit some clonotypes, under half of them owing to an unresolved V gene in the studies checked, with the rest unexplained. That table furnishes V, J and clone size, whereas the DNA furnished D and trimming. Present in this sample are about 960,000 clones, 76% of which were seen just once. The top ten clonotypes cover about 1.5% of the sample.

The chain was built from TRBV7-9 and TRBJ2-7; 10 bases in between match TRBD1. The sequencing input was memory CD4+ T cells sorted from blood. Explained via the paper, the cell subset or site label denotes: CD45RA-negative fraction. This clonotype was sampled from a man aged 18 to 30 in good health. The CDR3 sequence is CASSPEGQGNYEQYF. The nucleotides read TGTGCCAGCAGCCCAGAGGGACAGGGGAACTACGAGCAGTACTTC.